This passage covers 14 T cell receptor beta chains from one sample sequenced in a study of T-cell memory formation after mild COVID-19. Via MiXCR, TCRdb re-called the 5' RACE reads, giving one row per CDR3 protein. Of about 400,000 distinct CDR3 sequences in the sample, less than 25% were seen once. The sequencing sample was made of PBMCs or a T cell subset sorted from them (not recorded which). The receptors originated from an adult woman who had mild COVID-19 (a few samples of this study predate the infection). Cell type and time point are not known.

This clonotype has at least ten counts. V usage is TRBV28 and J usage is TRBJ2-7, with D possibly called TRBD1 or TRBD2 (5 bases each). V gave up 1 base and J gave up 0 bases, with 10 bases separating them. The CDR3 has 15 amino acids. Germline CDR1 is MDHEN and CDR2 is SYDVKM. CDR3 DNA sequence: TGTGCCAGCAGTTTATCCCGGGACGGCTCCTACGAGCAGTACTTC. As protein: CASSLSRDGSYEQYF.

The rearrangement links TRBV7-9 to TRBJ2-1, with TRBD2 matching 7 bases. This CDR3 spans 15 amino acids. The V gene's germline CDR1 is SEHNR and CDR2 FQNEAQ (reference sequence). V lost 3 bases and J lost 2; bases outside the gene matches: 4. The chain's CDR3 is CASSFVLAAYNEQFF. In DNA, the CDR3 is TGTGCCAGCAGCTTCGTCCTAGCGGCCTACAATGAGCAGTTCTTC. Based on the CDR3 plus reference TRBV7-9 and TRBJ2-1, the full variable domain is DTGVSQNPRHKITKRGQNVTFRCDPISEHNRLYWYRQTLGQGPEFLTYFQNEAQLEKSRLLSDRFSAERPKGSFSTLEIQRTEQGDSAMYLCASSFVLAAYNEQFFGPGTRLTVL.

The V gene is TRBV3-1, the J gene TRBJ2-6; D not resolved. There are 17 residues in the CDR3. Trimming cost V 1 base and J 0 bases, with 10 bases left between them. Germline CDR1 reads LGHDT; CDR2 reads YNNKEL (reference sequence). CDR3 protein: CASSQGAESSGANVLTF. The CDR3 DNA is TGTGCCAGCAGCCAAGGGGCCGAATCCTCTGGGGCCAACGTCCTGACTTTC.

The chain has TRBV6-9 and TRBJ2-3; TRBD1 aligns across 9 bases. The CDR3 contains 17 residues. The germline V gene has CDR1 MNHGY and CDR2 SVAAGI. V shed 5 bases and J 0 bases; nucleotides not matched to a gene: 9. CDR3 nucleotide sequence: TGTGCCAGCAGTGGCCCTACAGGGGGCGGAAGCACAGATACGCAGTATTTT. Amino acid sequence: CASSGPTGGGSTDTQYF.

The V and J genes are TRBV11-1 and TRBJ2-1, with a weak D call TRBD1 (6 bases). V lost 5 bases to trimming and J lost 9 bases, with 23 bases between them. Germline V gene sequence: CDR1 SGHAT, CDR2 FQDESV (reference sequence). The CDR3 has 16 residues. Here the CDR3 reads CASSPVGRGVYGEQFF. CDR3 coding DNA: TGTGCCAGCAGCCCTGTTGGCAGGGGAGTCTACGGTGAGCAGTTCTTC.

The chain recombines TRBV9 with TRBJ1-1; D ambiguous. The CDR3 has 13 residues. Trimming shortened V by 4 bases and J by 4 bases, and 11 bases separated the two germline ends. The germline V gene has CDR1 SGDLS and CDR2 YYNGEE. CDR3 nucleotides: TGTGCCAGCAGCCCCAGGAGTCGCACTGAAGCTTTCTTT. Protein: CASSPRSRTEAFF.

The chain joins TRBV5-1 to TRBJ2-7; no definite D call. Germline CDR1 is SGHRS and CDR2 is YFSETQ. The CDR3 is made up of 12 amino acids. The ends were cut back, 3 bases at V and 5 bases at J, with 9 bases in the middle. The CDR3 DNA follows: TGCGCCAGCAGCTCCTCAAACGACGAGCAGTACTTC. Amino acids: CASSSSNDEQYF.

J is TRBJ1-5 and V is TRBV29-1, with TRBD1 matching over 7 bases. Germline V lookup: CDR1 SQVTM, CDR2 ANQGSEA. This CDR3 is built from 16 residues. Trimming took 7 bases from V and 7 from J; bases not matched to a gene: 19. Here the CDR3 DNA reads TGCAGCGGTCTCAACCCCTACGACAGGGATTTCCAGCCCCAGCATTTT. Its translation is CSGLNPYDRDFQPQHF.

This clonotype was detected many times. The chain recombines TRBV6-6 with TRBJ2-1; TRBD1 agrees at 11 bases. The CDR3 is made up of 14 amino acids. The V and J ends lost 6 bases and 6 bases, in that order; junction bases with no gene match: 4. Germline CDR1 MNHNY, CDR2 SVGAGI (reference sequence). The DNA for the CDR3 is TGTGCCAGCAGGGTCGGGACAGGGGGCAATGAGCAGTTCTTC. The encoded protein is CASRVGTGGNEQFF.

This clonotype was counted a few times. The chain carries TRBV30 and TRBJ2-7; the D is unclear. Germline CDR1 GTSNPN, CDR2 SVGIG (reference sequence). Trimming pared 4 bases from V and 6 bases from J, leaving 10 bases between. This CDR3 comprises 11 residues. The CDR3 sequence: CAWKRWGEQYF. The CDR3 DNA reads TGTGCCTGGAAAAGGTGGGGCGAGCAGTACTTC.

This chain links TRBV20-1 with TRBJ2-3, with TRBD2 matching over 11 bases. V shed 6 bases, J shed 1 base, and the junction held 3 bases outside the gene matches. The CDR3 spans 14 residues. Germline lookup yields CDR1 DFQATT and CDR2 SNEGSKA (reference sequence). In DNA, the CDR3 is TGCAGTGCCCAGACTAGCGGGGGCACAGATACGCAGTATTTT. It specifies CSAQTSGGTDTQYF.

The genes are TRBV2 and TRBJ1-5; perhaps TRBD1 as D (5 bases). CDR1 and CDR2 (germline): SNHLY, FYNNEI. Trimming pared 5 bases from V and 3 bases from J, leaving 14 bases between. The CDR3 spans 15 residues. The CDR3 DNA reads as TGTGCCAGCAGTCGGGACCCCCAACCCAATCAGCCCCAGCATTTT. This encodes CASSRDPQPNQPQHF.

This clonotype showed up just a few times. This rearrangement joins TRBV7-8 to TRBJ2-7; possible D gene TRBD1, 5 bases. V dropped 8 bases and J dropped 0 bases, with 17 bases sitting between them. The CDR3 has 15 residues. Germline CDR1 reads SGHVS; CDR2 reads FQNEAQ. CDR3 region: CASLEMGRDSYEQYF. The CDR3 nucleotides read TGTGCCAGCCTTGAGATGGGCAGGGACTCCTACGAGCAGTACTTC.

The rearrangement joins TRBV6-2 or TRBV6-3 to TRBJ2-5; D is uncertain. Deletions cut 6 bases from V and 1 base from J, with 9 bases between. The CDR3 length is 13 residues. Per germline, CDR1 MNHEY and CDR2 SVGEGT. The CDR3 DNA is TGTGCCAGCAGCCGGAACTCCCAAGAGACCCAGTACTTC. It encodes CASSRNSQETQYF.